This passage covers 12 T cell receptor beta chains from one sample sequenced in a study of OX40 agonist ivuxolimab in advanced cancers. Libraries were prepared by immunoSEQ multiplex PCR; TCRdb keeps only in-frame clonotypes and omits some of them. The sample lists 70,000 or so clones; roughly nine tenths were seen once. This sample comprised CD4+ or CD8+ T cells sorted from blood, obtained in a trial of the OX40 agonist ivuxolimab. These receptors were taken from an adult with an advanced solid tumor such as melanoma, head and neck, liver or kidney cancer.

The CDR3 sequence: CATGRYPVDNSPLHF. The CDR3 bases are TGTGCCACAGGACGGTACCCCGTTGATAATTCACCCCTCCACTTT. The chain has TRBV15 and TRBJ1-6; D uncertain. CDR3 length equals 15 residues. The V and J ends lost 9 bases and 5 bases respectively, with 17 bases between them. The V gene's germline CDR1 is LNHNV and CDR2 YYDKDF (reference sequence). Combining the CDR3 with reference TRBV15 and TRBJ1-6 gives the whole variable domain DAMVIQNPRYQVTQFGKPVTLSCSQTLNHNVMYWYQQKSSQAPKLLFHYYDKDFNNEADTPDNFQSRRPNTSFCFLDIRSPGLGDTAMYLCATGRYPVDNSPLHFGNGTRLTVT.

This rearrangement joins TRBV5-1 to TRBJ1-1, with no clear D. Germline assignment: CDR1 SGHRS and CDR2 YFSETQ. This CDR3 spans 14 amino acids. V shed 0 bases and J shed 0 bases, with 6 bases lying between them. CDR3 amino acids: CASSLDQMNTEAFF. The CDR3 bases are TGCGCCAGCAGCTTGGACCAGATGAACACTGAAGCTTTCTTT.

In nucleotides, the CDR3 is TGCAGCGTTGCGAGACTCCAAGAGACCCAGTACTTC. Its protein product is CSVARLQETQYF. This chain joins TRBV29-1 and TRBJ2-5; D call uncertain. Trimming stripped 4 bases from V and 1 base from J, with 7 bases between. This CDR3 spans 12 amino acids. The germline CDR1 and CDR2 sequences are SQVTM and ANQGSEA.

The chain uses TRBV19 and TRBJ2-3; 8 bases agree with TRBD2. From germline, CDR1 is LNHDA and CDR2 SQIVND (reference sequence). The length of the CDR3 is 17 residues. V was clipped by 6 bases and J by 3 bases; unmatched bases: 14. The DNA for the CDR3 is TGTGCCAGTAGCTTAGGAAAACTAGCGGCTGGAACAGATACGCAGTATTTT. Residues: CASSLGKLAAGTDTQYF.

The rearrangement uses TRBV7-2 and TRBJ2-7; 13 bases agree with TRBD2. V dropped 5 bases and J dropped 6; count of bases not matched to a gene: 7. Germline CDR1 SGHTA, CDR2 FQGNSA. This CDR3 has 15 residues. The CDR3 DNA follows: TGTGCCAGCAGCCCCGGACTAGCGGGAGAAGGCGAGCAGTACTTC. It translates to CASSPGLAGEGEQYF. Full variable domain (outside the CDR3, taken from reference TRBV7-2 and TRBJ2-7): GAGVSQSPSNKVTEKGKDVELRCDPISGHTALYWYRQSLGQGLEFLIYFQGNSAPDKSGLPSDRFSAERTGGSVSTLTIQRTQQEDSAVYLCASSPGLAGEGEQYFGPGTRLTVT.

The chain is built from TRBV4-1 and TRBJ1-4; a weak D match, TRBD1 (6 bases). CDR1 MGHRA and CDR2 YSYEKL come from the germline V gene. CDR3 length: 15 residues. The V end lost 4 bases, the J end lost 4 bases, and 13 bases lay between the germline ends. CDR3: CASSLGQLVNEKLFF. The CDR3 coding sequence is TGCGCCAGCAGCCTCGGACAGCTTGTTAATGAAAAACTGTTTTTT.

Only one count was recorded for this clone. The CDR3 spells CASSGRGTYEQYF. In DNA form, the CDR3 reads TGTGCCAGCAGTGGACGGGGGACCTACGAGCAGTACTTC. The V gene is TRBV25-1, the J gene TRBJ2-7; maybe TRBD2 (6 bases). The CDR3 runs to 13 residues. V lost 4 bases and J 2 bases, leaving 9 bases between the germline ends. Germline loops: CDR1 MGHDK, CDR2 SYGVNS.

The chain combines TRBV5-8 with TRBJ2-3, with D unresolved. Looked up from germline, CDR1 is SGHTS and CDR2 is YDEGEE. This CDR3 comprises 12 residues. V dropped 6 bases and J dropped 3 bases, with 8 bases sitting between them. CDR3 protein: CASTGRTDTQYF. The CDR3 DNA sequence: TGTGCCAGCACCGGCCGTACAGATACGCAGTATTTT.

The chain carries TRBV7-3 and TRBJ2-1; D is ambiguous. Trimming took 5 bases from V and 7 from J, leaving 6 bases between them. Germline CDR1 reads SGHTA; CDR2 reads FQGTGA. This CDR3 has 11 amino acids. CDR3 region: CASSNFNEQFF. For the CDR3, the DNA is TGTGCCAGCAGCAATTTTAATGAGCAGTTCTTC.

This chain joins TRBV9 and TRBJ2-2; D is undetermined. The length of the CDR3 is 14 residues. Looked up from germline, CDR1 is SGDLS and CDR2 is YYNGEE. Trimming cost V 1 base and J 5 bases, with 9 bases left between them. CDR3 residues: CASSVRLATGELFF. CDR3 DNA sequence: TGTGCCAGCAGCGTAAGGTTAGCAACCGGGGAGCTGTTTTTT.

The chain links TRBV2 to TRBJ1-2; D is unclear. V was shortened by 6 bases and J by 2 bases, with 13 bases between the two germline ends. The germline gives CDR1 SNHLY, CDR2 FYNNEI. The CDR3 runs 14 residues. CDR3 in amino acids: CASSPNIVNYGYTF. CDR3 in DNA: TGTGCCAGCAGCCCGAATATTGTGAACTATGGCTACACCTTC.

The rearrangement uses TRBV20-1 and TRBJ2-7; D is undetermined. The germline V gene has CDR1 DFQATT and CDR2 SNEGSKA (reference sequence). The CDR3 has 11 residues. V was shortened by 3 bases and J by 6 bases, with 9 bases between the two germline ends. The CDR3 sequence: CSASRSGEQYF. As DNA, the CDR3 is TGCAGTGCTAGTCGGTCCGGCGAGCAGTACTTC.